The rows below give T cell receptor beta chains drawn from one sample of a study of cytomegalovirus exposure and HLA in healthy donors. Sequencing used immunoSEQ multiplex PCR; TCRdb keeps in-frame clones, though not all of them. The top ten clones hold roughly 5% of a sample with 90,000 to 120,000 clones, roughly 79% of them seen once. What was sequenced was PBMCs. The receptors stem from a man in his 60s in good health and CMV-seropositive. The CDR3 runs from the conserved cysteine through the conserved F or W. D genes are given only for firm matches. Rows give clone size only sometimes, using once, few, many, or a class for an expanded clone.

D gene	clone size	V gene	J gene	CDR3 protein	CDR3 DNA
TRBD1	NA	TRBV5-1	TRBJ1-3	CASSLGGTDSGNTIYF	TGCGCCAGCAGCTTGGGGGGGACAGACTCTGGAAACACCATATATTTT
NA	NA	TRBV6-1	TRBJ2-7	CASSATGAAYEQYF	TGTGCCAGCAGTGCGACAGGAGCCGCCTACGAGCAGTACTTC
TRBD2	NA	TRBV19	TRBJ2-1	CASRCLERGVSYNEQFF	TGTGCCAGTAGATGCCTTGAGCGGGGGGTCTCCTACAATGAGCAGTTCTTC
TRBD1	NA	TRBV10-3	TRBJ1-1	CAIRAGQGLNTEAFF	TGTGCCATCAGGGCAGGACAGGGATTGAACACTGAAGCTTTCTTT
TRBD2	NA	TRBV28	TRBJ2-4	CASSVSGGLAKNIQYF	TGTGCCAGCAGCGTAAGCGGGGGGCTGGCCAAAAACATTCAGTACTTC
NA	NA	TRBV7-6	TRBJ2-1	CASSYTDILGEQFF	TGTGCCAGCAGCTACACGGACATCCTGGGTGAGCAGTTCTTC
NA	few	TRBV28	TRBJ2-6	CASIQTGANVLTF	TGTGCCAGCATCCAGACTGGGGCCAACGTCCTGACTTTC
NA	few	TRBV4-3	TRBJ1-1	CASSSGTPEAFF	TGCGCCAGCAGCTCAGGGACACCTGAAGCTTTCTTT
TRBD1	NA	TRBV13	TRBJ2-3	CASSATGGLGTDTQYF	TGTGCCAGCAGCGCCACAGGGGGCTTAGGCACAGATACGCAGTATTTT
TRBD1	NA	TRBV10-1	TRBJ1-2	CASSESGRGQTYANYGYTF	TGCGCCAGCAGTGAGTCGGGGCGGGGACAGACATATGCTAACTATGGCTACACCTTC
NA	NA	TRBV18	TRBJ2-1	CASSPLPGVGANEQFF	TGTGCCAGCTCACCGCTACCGGGGGTCGGTGCGAATGAGCAGTTCTTC
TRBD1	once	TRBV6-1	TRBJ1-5	CASRIGGTGNQPQHF	TGTGCCAGCAGGATCGGAGGGACAGGGAATCAGCCCCAGCATTTT
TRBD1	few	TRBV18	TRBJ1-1	CASSPLTGTGNTEAFF	TGTGCCAGCTCACCGCTTACCGGGACAGGAAACACTGAAGCTTTCTTT
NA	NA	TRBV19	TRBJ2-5	CASNNQETQYF	TGTGCCAGTAACAACCAGGAGACCCAGTACTTC
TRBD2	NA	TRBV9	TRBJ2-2	CASSVGLAGVSTGELFF	TGTGCCAGCAGCGTAGGTCTAGCGGGGGTTAGTACCGGGGAGCTGTTTTTT
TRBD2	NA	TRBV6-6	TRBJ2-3	CASSRHTSGSTDTQYF	TGTGCCAGCAGCCGACACACTAGCGGCTCCACAGATACGCAGTATTTT
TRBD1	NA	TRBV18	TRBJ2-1	CASSPGTGGADEQFF	TGTGCCAGCTCACCCGGGACAGGGGGCGCGGATGAGCAGTTCTTC
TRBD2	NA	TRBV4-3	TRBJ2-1	CASSPGLAHEQFF	TGCGCCAGCAGCCCGGGACTAGCCCATGAGCAGTTCTTC
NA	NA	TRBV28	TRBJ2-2	CASSLRQIQRELFF	TGTGCCAGCAGTTTAAGACAGATTCAAAGGGAGCTGTTTTTT
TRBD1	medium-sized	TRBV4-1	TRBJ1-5	CASRQTIQGGQPQHF	TGCGCCAGCAGACAAACCATACAGGGGGGTCAGCCCCAGCATTTT
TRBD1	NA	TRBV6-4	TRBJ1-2	CASSRDSRRNYGYTF	TGTGCCAGCAGCCGGGACAGCCGACGTAACTATGGCTACACCTTC
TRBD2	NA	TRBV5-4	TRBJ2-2	CASSSGLAGVVGELFF	TGTGCCAGCAGCTCGGGATTAGCGGGGGTTGTCGGGGAGCTGTTTTTT
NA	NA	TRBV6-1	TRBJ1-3	CASSAQGSSGNTIYF	TGTGCCAGCAGCGCCCAAGGGAGCTCTGGAAACACCATATATTTT
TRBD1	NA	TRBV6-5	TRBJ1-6	CASWTGGDNSPLHF	TGTGCCAGCTGGACAGGGGGCGATAATTCACCCCTCCACTTT
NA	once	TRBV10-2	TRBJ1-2	CASSEQEPGYYGYTF	TGCGCCAGCAGTGAACAGGAGCCCGGGTACTATGGCTACACCTTC
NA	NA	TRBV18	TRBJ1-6	CASSPPFAGANSPLHF	TGTGCCAGCTCACCTCCTTTCGCGGGGGCGAATTCACCCCTCCACTTT
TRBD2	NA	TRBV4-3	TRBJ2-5	CASSRTSAPQETQYF	TGCGCCAGCAGTCGGACTAGCGCCCCGCAAGAGACCCAGTACTTC
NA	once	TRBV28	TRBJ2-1	CASSGWAPRNEQFF	TGTGCCAGCAGCGGTTGGGCCCCCCGGAATGAGCAGTTCTTC
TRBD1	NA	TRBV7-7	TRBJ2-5	CASSSTTGAETQYF	TGTGCCAGCAGCTCGACCACAGGGGCAGAGACCCAGTACTTC
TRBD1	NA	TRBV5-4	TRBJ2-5	CASSVQQGAQETQYF	TGTGCCAGCAGCGTACAACAGGGGGCCCAAGAGACCCAGTACTTC
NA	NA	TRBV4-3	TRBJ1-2	CASSQKDTLYGYTF	TGCGCCAGCAGCCAAAAGGACACACTCTATGGCTACACCTTC
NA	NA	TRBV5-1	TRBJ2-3	CASSLDSASTDTQYF	TGCGCCAGCAGCTTGGACTCCGCTAGCACAGATACGCAGTATTTT
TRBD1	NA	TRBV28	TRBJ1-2	CASSEAPQQGGYTF	TGTGCCAGCAGTGAAGCCCCCCAACAGGGGGGCTACACCTTC
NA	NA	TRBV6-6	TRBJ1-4	CASSYFTGNTNEKLFF	TGTGCCAGCAGTTACTTCACAGGGAATACTAATGAAAAACTGTTTTTT
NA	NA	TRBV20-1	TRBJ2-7	CSASHEQYF	TGCAGTGCTAGTCATGAGCAGTACTTC
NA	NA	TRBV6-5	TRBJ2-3	CASRLPSTDTQYF	TGTGCCAGCCGTCTACCTAGCACAGATACGCAGTATTTT
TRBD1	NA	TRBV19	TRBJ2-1	CASRPGQGDYNEQFF	TGTGCCAGTAGGCCGGGACAGGGGGACTACAATGAGCAGTTCTTC
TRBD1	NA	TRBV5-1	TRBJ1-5	CASSLGQGGNQPQHF	TGCGCCAGCAGCTTGGGACAGGGTGGCAATCAGCCCCAGCATTTT
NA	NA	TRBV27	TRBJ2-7	CASSSQGRYEQYF	TGTGCCAGCAGTTCACAGGGGAGGTACGAGCAGTACTTC
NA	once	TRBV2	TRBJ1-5	CASSERGDLSNQPQHF	TGTGCCAGCAGCGAAAGAGGAGATCTTAGCAATCAGCCCCAGCATTTT
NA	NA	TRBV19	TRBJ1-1	CASSRTREVVGNTEAFF	TGTGCCAGTAGTCGGACCCGGGAAGTGGTGGGAAACACTGAAGCTTTCTTT
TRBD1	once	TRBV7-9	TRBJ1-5	CASSPETGVFGPQHF	TGTGCCAGCAGCCCAGAGACAGGGGTATTTGGGCCCCAGCATTTT